The 27 T cell receptor beta chains reported below all come from one sample, sequenced in a study of shared clonotypes between healthy human individuals. Profiled with immunoSEQ multiplex PCR; TCRdb holds only in-frame clones, not every one. Seen here are 2.3 million or so clones, 90% to 95% observed once, and the top ten hold 0.35% to 0.45%. Sequenced sample: naive CD4+ T cells from PBMCs. Subset given: CD45RA+ positively selected. Source of these receptors: a man aged 18 to 30 in good health. Some clones in this sample may be carry-over from other donors' samples.

V and J are TRBV9 and TRBJ2-1, with a possible D match to TRBD2 (6 bases). Germline CDR1 is SGDLS and CDR2 is YYNGEE. The ends were cut back, 2 bases at V and 6 bases at J, with 15 bases in the middle. The CDR3 is made up of 15 amino acids. The CDR3 DNA follows: TGTGCCAGCAGCGTCCTAGGAGGGCCGGGCAATGAGCAGTTCTTC. Its translation: CASSVLGGPGNEQFF.

V usage is TRBV6-1 and J usage is TRBJ1-4; D not resolved. Trimming pared 3 bases from V and 3 bases from J, leaving 11 bases between. The CDR3 consists of 15 residues. Germline V gives CDR1 MNHNS, CDR2 SASEGT. The CDR3 loop reads CASSDLHGANEKLFF. For the CDR3, the DNA is TGTGCCAGCAGTGACCTCCACGGGGCTAATGAAAAACTGTTTTTT.

This chain uses TRBV30 with TRBJ2-2; perhaps TRBD1 as D (8 bases). The V gene lost 3 bases and the J gene lost 3 bases, with 17 bases spanning the gap. This CDR3 comprises 16 residues. Germline assignment: CDR1 GTSNPN and CDR2 SVGIG (reference sequence). The CDR3 nucleotides are TGTGCCTGGAGCGAATACAGGGGGAGGGACACCGGGGAGCTGTTTTTT. Protein sequence: CAWSEYRGRDTGELFF.

The gene calls are TRBV4-2 and TRBJ1-5; D is undetermined. Germline assignment: CDR1 LGHNA and CDR2 YNFKEQ. The V gene lost 0 bases and the J gene lost 3 bases, with 9 bases spanning the gap. The CDR3 spans 15 residues. The CDR3 protein is CASSQDRGHNQPQHF. CDR3 nucleotides: TGTGCCAGCAGCCAAGATCGAGGGCACAATCAGCCCCAGCATTTT.

Details on this clone: This specimen includes other DNA sequences encoding the same CDR3. The chain combines TRBV28 with TRBJ2-4; no clear D. CDR3 size: 12 residues. V was shortened by 6 bases and J by 0 bases, with 3 bases between the two germline ends. CDR1 and CDR2 from the germline V gene are MDHEN and SYDVKM. The CDR3 is CASSLAKNIQYF. The CDR3 nucleotides are TGTGCCAGCAGCTTAGCCAAAAACATTCAGTACTTC.

This clone came up once. The CDR3 region is CASSLISYEQYF. The DNA of the CDR3 is TGTGCCAGCAGCTTAATCTCCTACGAGCAGTACTTC. The rearrangement joins TRBV7-9 to TRBJ2-7; D not resolved. The germline CDR1 and CDR2 sequences are SEHNR and FQNEAQ (reference sequence). This CDR3 has 12 residues. Trimming left V 2 bases short and J 0 bases short, with 2 bases between.

V gene TRBV2 combines with J gene TRBJ2-7; D ambiguous. Trimming stripped 3 bases from V and 2 bases from J, with 14 bases between. The V gene's germline CDR1 is SNHLY and CDR2 FYNNEI. This CDR3 has 15 residues. The CDR3, as DNA: TGTGCCAGCAGTGACCAAGGATTTGGGGCCTACGAGCAGTACTTC. Its translation is CASSDQGFGAYEQYF.

The rearrangement joins TRBV28 to TRBJ2-1, with 14 positions matching TRBD2. The germline CDR1 and CDR2 sequences are MDHEN and SYDVKM. This CDR3 is built from 18 residues. The J segment lost 6 bases and the V segment lost 4 bases, leaving 11 bases of the junction unmatched. The CDR3 nucleotides read TGTGCCAGCAGTTCCACCCTAGGGACTAGCGGGAGTTCCAATGAGCAGTTCTTC. Translating gives CASSSTLGTSGSSNEQFF.

This sequence joins TRBV7-9 and TRBJ2-1; 8 nucleotides agree with TRBD2. The V and J ends lost 7 bases and 8 bases, in that order; junction bases with no gene match: 10. The CDR3 loop spans 14 amino acids. The V gene's germline CDR1 is SEHNR and CDR2 FQNEAQ (reference sequence). The CDR3 coding sequence is TGTGCCAGCATCCGAGCGGGAGCCGGGTATGAGCAGTTCTTC. Translated, it gives CASIRAGAGYEQFF.

The V gene is TRBV11-2, the J gene TRBJ2-3, with D possibly being TRBD2 (6 bases). The CDR3 totals 15 residues. The germline CDR1 and CDR2 sequences are SGHAT and FQNNGV. Trimming shortened V by 6 bases and J by 5 bases, and 18 bases separated the two germline ends. The CDR3 region has the DNA TGTGCCAGCAGAGTAGGGGACTCCGCAGGAGATACGCAGTATTTT. Translating gives CASRVGDSAGDTQYF.

This chain connects TRBV5-1 to TRBJ2-1; TRBD2 is a possible D gene (6 bases). Trimming stripped 4 bases from V and 3 bases from J, with 11 bases between. In germline, CDR1 is SGHRS, CDR2 YFSETQ. CDR3 size: 14 residues. The CDR3 DNA is TGCGCCAGCAGCGTAGCGGTTTTCTACAATGAGCAGTTCTTC. It is translated as CASSVAVFYNEQFF.

The chain carries TRBV28 and TRBJ2-7; D uncertain. The ends were cut back, 8 bases at V and 2 bases at J, with 16 bases in the middle. Per germline, CDR1 MDHEN and CDR2 SYDVKM. The CDR3 totals 14 residues. The CDR3 reads CASERTASPYEQYF. CDR3 nucleotide sequence: TGTGCCAGCGAAAGGACGGCAAGTCCCTACGAGCAGTACTTC.

This clone was recorded once. This chain uses TRBV6-4 with TRBJ1-5; TRBD1 aligns across 7 bases. This CDR3 comprises 17 residues. V lost 10 bases, J lost 1 base, and 16 bases stayed unmatched. Germline values: CDR1 MRHNA, CDR2 SNTAGT. CDR3 nucleotides: TGTGCCACCTCTGATAACAGGGGAATGTCCAGCAATCAGCCCCAGCATTTT. Protein sequence: CATSDNRGMSSNQPQHF.

This sequence joins TRBV6-1 and TRBJ2-1; 8 nucleotides align to TRBD1. The CDR3 totals 15 residues. J lost 3 bases, V lost 8 bases, and 9 bases had no gene match. The germline V gene encodes CDR1 MNHNS and CDR2 SASEGT. The CDR3 region is CASCTLGQGYNEQFF. DNA for the CDR3: TGTGCCAGCTGCACTCTCGGACAGGGCTACAATGAGCAGTTCTTC.

The chain couples TRBV19 to TRBJ2-1, with 8 bases that match TRBD2. V gave up 5 bases and J gave up 4 bases; unmatched junction bases: 7. The CDR3 is 15 residues long. Looked up from germline, CDR1 is LNHDA and CDR2 is SQIVND (reference sequence). The CDR3 protein is CASSWAGGVYNEQFF. CDR3 nucleotides: TGTGCCAGTAGTTGGGCGGGGGGCGTGTACAATGAGCAGTTCTTC.

A word on this clone: Distinct nucleotide sequences in the sample also encode this CDR3. The chain has TRBV5-1 and TRBJ1-1; D perhaps matches TRBD1 (5 bases). The CDR3 loop spans 13 amino acids. Germline CDR1 and CDR2: SGHRS and YFSETQ. V lost 3 bases to trimming and J lost 1 base, with 7 bases between them. DNA for the CDR3: TGCGCCAGCAGCTGGGGCGAGAACACTGAAGCTTTCTTT. Translated: CASSWGENTEAFF.

CDR3 amino acids: CASSPRWEGQEEQFF. The CDR3 DNA is TGTGCCAGCTCACCTCGCTGGGAGGGACAGGAAGAGCAGTTCTTC. The chain combines TRBV18 with TRBJ2-1; maybe TRBD1 (8 bases). Trimming stripped 3 bases from V and 10 bases from J, with 19 bases between. The CDR3 is 15 amino acids. Germline CDR1 KGHSH, CDR2 LQKENI.

Details on this clone: Different DNA sequences within this sample yield the same CDR3. The chain uses TRBV10-2 and TRBJ1-5; 7 nucleotides match TRBD1. The CDR3 is made up of 14 amino acids. Unmatched junction bases numbered 5, after V lost 6 bases and J lost 3 bases. CDR1 is WSHSY, CDR2 SAAADI, per germline. The CDR3 DNA reads TGCGCCAGCAGGGGGGGACAGTCCAATCAGCCCCAGCATTTT. This codes for CASRGGQSNQPQHF.

This chain links TRBV25-1 with TRBJ1-1; D is possibly TRBD1 (5 bases). The length of the CDR3 is 12 residues. V lost 7 bases and J 3 bases, leaving 9 bases between the germline ends. In germline, CDR1 is MGHDK, CDR2 SYGVNS. The CDR3 loop is CASKDIHTEAFF. In DNA, the CDR3 is TGTGCCAGCAAGGACATTCACACTGAAGCTTTCTTT.

The chain uses TRBV5-1 and TRBJ2-7; TRBD2 might be the D (6 bases). V gave up 0 bases and J gave up 0 bases, with 10 bases separating them. The CDR3 totals 15 residues. The germline V gene has CDR1 SGHRS and CDR2 YFSETQ. CDR3 DNA: TGCGCCAGCAGCTTGGGTTGGGGGGACTCCTACGAGCAGTACTTC. Amino acid sequence: CASSLGWGDSYEQYF.

Worth noting for this clone: Other DNA sequences in the sample encode the same CDR3. J is TRBJ1-4 and V is TRBV15, with D uncertain. V lost 1 base, J lost 5 bases, and 5 bases lay in between. The germline V gene has CDR1 LNHNV and CDR2 YYDKDF (reference sequence). There are 13 residues in the CDR3. Here the CDR3 DNA reads TGTGCCACCAGCAGAGCCCGCAATGAAAAACTGTTTTTT. Translation gives CATSRARNEKLFF.

In the case of this clone: The sample contains more than one DNA sequence encoding this CDR3. The chain employs TRBV7-2 and TRBJ1-3; tentative D call: TRBD1 (6 bases). The CDR3 contains 14 residues. V lost 3 bases, J lost 3 bases, and 9 bases lay in between. Germline V lookup: CDR1 SGHTA, CDR2 FQGNSA. In nucleotides, the CDR3 is TGTGCCAGCAGCTTGGGGACAAGTGGAAACACCATATATTTT. Protein sequence: CASSLGTSGNTIYF.

V and J are TRBV7-2 and TRBJ1-4; weak D call: TRBD1 (5 bases). The CDR3 is 14 amino acids. Germline lookup yields CDR1 SGHTA and CDR2 FQGNSA. Trimming left V 4 bases short and J 7 bases short, with 13 bases between. The CDR3 region is CASSSGQFGEKLFF. CDR3 DNA: TGTGCCAGCAGCTCGGGGCAATTCGGTGAAAAACTGTTTTTT.

This clone was recorded once. V is TRBV6-6 and J is TRBJ2-2; perhaps TRBD2 as D (6 bases). Trimming removed 2 bases at V and 7 bases at J, with 11 bases between. This CDR3 is 14 amino acids long. Germline CDR1 is MNHNY and CDR2 is SVGAGI (reference sequence). CDR3 in amino acids: CASSYPGGIGELFF. CDR3 nucleotide sequence: TGTGCCAGCAGTTACCCGGGCGGGATCGGGGAGCTGTTTTTT.

This chain links TRBV15 with TRBJ2-7; 8 positions match TRBD2. V lost 1 base and J lost 3; bases outside the gene matches: 5. Germline CDR1 and CDR2: LNHNV and YYDKDF (reference sequence). The CDR3 consists of 15 residues. CDR3 bases: TGTGCCACCAGCAGAGTTAGCGGGGTGGGCTACGAGCAGTACTTC. Translating gives CATSRVSGVGYEQYF. Filled out from reference TRBV15 and TRBJ2-7, the complete variable domain reads DAMVIQNPRYQVTQFGKPVTLSCSQTLNHNVMYWYQQKSSQAPKLLFHYYDKDFNNEADTPDNFQSRRPNTSFCFLDIRSPGLGDTAMYLCATSRVSGVGYEQYFGPGTRLTVT.

The rearrangement uses TRBV19 and TRBJ1-5; 7 nucleotides line up with TRBD1. Trimming removed 5 bases from V and 4 bases from J; junction bases left unmatched: 5. CDR1 and CDR2 (germline): LNHDA, SQIVND (reference sequence). This CDR3 is built from 14 residues. The CDR3, as DNA: TGTGCCAGTAGTCCGGGACAGCTGAATCAGCCCCAGCATTTT. Its translation: CASSPGQLNQPQHF.

As to this clone: The sample carries other DNA sequences with the same CDR3. The rearrangement joins TRBV5-1 to TRBJ2-5; D possibly uses TRBD1 or TRBD2 (5 bases each). Germline lookup yields CDR1 SGHRS and CDR2 YFSETQ. CDR3 length equals 13 residues. Trimming left V 5 bases short and J 5 bases short, with 13 bases between. The CDR3 protein is CASSFRGAETQYF. The CDR3 region has the DNA TGCGCCAGCAGTTTTAGGGGAGCGGAGACCCAGTACTTC.